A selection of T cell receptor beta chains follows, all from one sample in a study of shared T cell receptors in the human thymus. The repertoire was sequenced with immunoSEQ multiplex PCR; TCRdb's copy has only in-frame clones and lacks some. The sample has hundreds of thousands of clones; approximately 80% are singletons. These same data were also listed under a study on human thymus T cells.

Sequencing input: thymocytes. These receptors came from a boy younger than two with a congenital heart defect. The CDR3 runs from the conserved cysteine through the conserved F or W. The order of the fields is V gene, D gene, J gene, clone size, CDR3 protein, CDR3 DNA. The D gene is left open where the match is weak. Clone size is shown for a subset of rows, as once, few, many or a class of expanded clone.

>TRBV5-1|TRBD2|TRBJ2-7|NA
CASSYTGTSGLTYEQYF
TGCGCCAGCAGCTACACCGGGACTAGCGGTTTGACCTACGAGCAGTACTTC
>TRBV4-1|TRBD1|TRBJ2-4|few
CASSRNKPGQGTDIQYF
TGCGCCAGCAGCCGCAATAAACCGGGACAGGGGACGGACATTCAGTACTTC
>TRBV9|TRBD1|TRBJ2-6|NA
CASSASTGSLSSGANVLTF
TGTGCCAGCAGCGCGTCGACAGGGTCACTTTCCTCTGGGGCCAACGTCCTGACTTTC
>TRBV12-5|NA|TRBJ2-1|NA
CASGGPRSATLDEQFF
TGTGCTAGTGGTGGACCGCGTAGCGCCACTCTCGATGAGCAGTTCTTC
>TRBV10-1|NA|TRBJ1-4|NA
CAGPHGEEKLFF
TGCGCCGGGCCCCATGGGGAGGAAAAACTGTTTTTT
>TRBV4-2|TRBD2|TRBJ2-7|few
CASGSGRPSYEQYF
TGTGCCAGCGGGAGCGGGAGGCCCTCCTACGAGCAGTACTTC
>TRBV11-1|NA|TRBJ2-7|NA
CASSFAAGSVGEQYF
TGTGCCAGCAGCTTTGCAGCGGGCTCTGTGGGTGAGCAGTACTTC
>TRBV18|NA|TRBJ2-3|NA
CASSPLDRETPPDTQYF
TGTGCCAGCTCACCACTTGACCGAGAGACTCCTCCAGATACGCAGTATTTT
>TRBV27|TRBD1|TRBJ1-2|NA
CASSLRTGTGGNYGYTF
TGTGCCAGCAGTTTAAGAACCGGGACAGGGGGCAACTATGGCTACACCTTC
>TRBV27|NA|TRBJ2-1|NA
CASSRLGGYNEQFF
TGTGCCAGCTCTCGTCTCGGGGGTTACAATGAGCAGTTCTTC
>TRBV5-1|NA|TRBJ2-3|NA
CASSLVRAGTQYF
TGCGCCAGCAGCTTAGTCAGAGCGGGTACGCAGTATTTT
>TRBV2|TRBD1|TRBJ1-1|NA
CASSTGQGGTEAFF
TGTGCCAGCAGTACGGGACAGGGGGGCACTGAAGCTTTCTTT
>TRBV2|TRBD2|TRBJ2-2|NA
CASSTGTSGGGELFF
TGTGCCAGCAGCACCGGGACTAGCGGCGGCGGGGAGCTGTTTTTT
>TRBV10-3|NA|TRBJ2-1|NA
CATHPGGRRSPPLVHEQFF
TGTGCCACCCACCCGGGTGGGAGGCGCTCCCCACCCCTTGTCCATGAGCAGTTCTTC
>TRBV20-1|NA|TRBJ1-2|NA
CSADCYGYTF
TGCAGTGCTGACTGCTATGGCTACACCTTC
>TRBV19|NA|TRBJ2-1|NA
CATTKTGLRVDEQFF
TGTGCCACGACCAAGACAGGCCTCCGCGTCGATGAGCAGTTCTTC
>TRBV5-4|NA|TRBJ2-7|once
CVDPKVEGKGYEQYF
TGTGTGGACCCCAAGGTGGAGGGGAAAGGGTACGAGCAGTACTTC
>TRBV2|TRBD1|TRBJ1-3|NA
CASGKRQGAGNTIYF
TGTGCCAGCGGCAAAAGACAGGGAGCTGGAAACACCATATATTTT
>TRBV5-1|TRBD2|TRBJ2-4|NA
CASSLAGIPSGEGPLAKNIQYF
TGCGCCAGCAGCTTGGCCGGAATCCCTAGCGGGGAGGGCCCTCTAGCCAAAAACATTCAGTACTTC
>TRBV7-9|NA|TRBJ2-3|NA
CASSLARGPFTDTQYF
TGTGCCAGCAGCTTAGCGCGAGGTCCCTTCACAGATACGCAGTATTTT
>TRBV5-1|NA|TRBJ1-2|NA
CASSLEGDGYTF
TGCGCCAGCAGCTTGGAAGGGGATGGCTACACCTTC
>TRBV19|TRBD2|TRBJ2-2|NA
CASSTPTYGLAVLSGELFF
TGTGCCAGTAGTACCCCCACTTACGGACTAGCGGTTCTAAGCGGGGAGCTGTTTTTT
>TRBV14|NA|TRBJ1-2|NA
CASSPDKPWHGYTF
TGTGCCAGCAGCCCGGACAAGCCCTGGCATGGCTACACCTTC
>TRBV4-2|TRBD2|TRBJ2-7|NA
CASSQELAGVYEQYF
TGTGCCAGCAGCCAAGAACTAGCGGGAGTCTACGAGCAGTACTTC
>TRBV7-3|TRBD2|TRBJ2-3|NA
CASSLWREGGGDTQYF
TGTGCCAGCAGCTTATGGCGGGAGGGGGGTGGAGATACGCAGTATTTT
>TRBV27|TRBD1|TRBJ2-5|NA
CASSLDRVGETQYF
TGTGCCAGCAGTTTGGACAGGGTTGGGGAGACCCAGTACTTC
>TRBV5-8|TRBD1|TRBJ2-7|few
CASSLVRDRDYEQYF
TGTGCCAGCAGCTTGGTTCGGGACAGGGACTACGAGCAGTACTTC
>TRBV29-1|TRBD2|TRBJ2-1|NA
CTGGTLPPGEQFF
TGCACCGGGGGGACTTTACCCCCGGGTGAGCAGTTCTTC
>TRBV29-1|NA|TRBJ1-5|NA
CSVAPGSRRQPQHF
TGCAGCGTTGCTCCGGGGAGCAGACGACAGCCCCAGCATTTT
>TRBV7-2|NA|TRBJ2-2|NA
CASSSGHSLATGELFF
TGTGCCAGCAGCTCCGGCCATTCCCTAGCGACCGGGGAGCTGTTTTTT
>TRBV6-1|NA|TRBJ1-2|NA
CARPPPRTHDYGYTF
TGTGCCAGACCCCCCCCCAGGACTCATGACTATGGCTACACCTTC
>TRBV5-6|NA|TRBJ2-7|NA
CASSLRSTDNPGEQYF
TGTGCCAGCAGCTTGAGGTCGACAGACAATCCCGGCGAGCAGTACTTC
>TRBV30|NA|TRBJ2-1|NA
CAWSEANPPSYNEQFF
TGTGCCTGGAGTGAAGCTAACCCCCCCTCCTACAATGAGCAGTTCTTC
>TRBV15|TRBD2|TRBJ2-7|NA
CATSRDRVSGRAYEQYF
TGTGCCACCAGCAGGGACAGGGTTAGCGGGAGGGCCTACGAGCAGTACTTC
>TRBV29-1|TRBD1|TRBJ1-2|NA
CSVFSGQGRRKDGYTF
TGCAGCGTTTTCTCAGGACAGGGGCGTCGTAAGGATGGCTACACCTTC
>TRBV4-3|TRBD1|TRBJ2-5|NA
CASSPKGQGTRKTQYF
TGCGCCAGCAGCCCTAAGGGACAGGGGACTAGGAAGACCCAGTACTTC
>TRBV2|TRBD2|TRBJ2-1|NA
CASRQPVLAGGTFRQFF
TGTGCCAGCAGGCAACCCGTTCTAGCGGGAGGGACTTTTCGCCAGTTCTTC
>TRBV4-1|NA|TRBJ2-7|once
CASSQGADSSYEQYF
TGCGCCAGCAGCCAAGGAGCTGACAGCTCCTACGAGCAGTACTTC
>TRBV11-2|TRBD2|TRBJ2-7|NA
CASSHGEGNEQYF
TGTGCCAGCAGCCACGGGGAGGGCAACGAGCAGTACTTC
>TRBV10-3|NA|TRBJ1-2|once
CAISDLGGPLVYYGYTF
TGTGCCATCAGTGACCTCGGCGGTCCCCTTGTGTACTATGGCTACACCTTC
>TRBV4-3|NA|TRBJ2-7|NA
CASSQETSRDTYYEQYF
TGCGCCAGCAGCCAAGAGACGTCCCGGGACACCTACTACGAGCAGTACTTC